This T cell receptor (beta chain) came from a study of neurological immune-mediated disorders (dated by TCRdb to the late 2010s). For the wider study: The study compared peripheral blood TCR-beta repertoires of HTLV-I-associated myelopathy (HAM/TSP) patients, multiple sclerosis patients and healthy controls using UMI-based sequencing. The cohort included roughly 71 subjects: about 15 with HAM/TSP, around 34 with multiple sclerosis, and around 20 healthy controls. The 95 to 120 TCR-beta libraries included longitudinal samples, technical triplicates and paired sorted CD4+ and CD8+ T-cell subsets alongside PBMC samples.

Blood bank volunteers in Maryland, USA served as the healthy controls. For the sorted-subset TCR libraries, the starting material was about 950,000 sorted CD4+ or CD8+ T cells. Peripheral blood underwent Ficoll-Hypaque density gradient centrifugation to isolate PBMCs, which were then cryopreserved in liquid nitrogen. The study also sequenced paired sorted CD4+ and CD8+ subsets from healthy controls, HAM/TSP patients and MS patients. This clonotype was counted at least ten times. This clone's antigen is unknown. Base qualities are not at hand, and no much larger clone is one base apart. cDNA was synthesized by template-switch 5'RACE using a primer with a 10-nucleotide random unique molecular identifier that tagged each TCR transcript. Every sequencing run yielded over 190 million TCR-beta sequences covering 15-18 subjects. The RNeasy kit was used to extract total RNA. The KAPA Real-time Library Amplification kit was used to amplify TCR-beta VDJ regions with primers for the TCR constant region and the 5'RACE anchor. Sample indexes and Illumina adaptors were added in a first PCR, after which library yield was increased in a second PCR. After purification with Ampure beads, the TCR product of roughly 650 bp was size-selected on a 2% E-gel SizeSelection system. Before pooling, library quality was assessed on a Bioanalyzer, concentration was determined with Qubit, and library quantification was performed with the Kapa Library Quantification kit. Libraries were sequenced paired-end 2 x 150 bp on an Illumina HiSeq 2500. To increase sequence diversity, about 25-31% phiX was spiked into each library pool. For the original study's pipeline: The quality-filtered reads were processed with the UMI-based MiGEC pipeline, whose error correction step removed more than 75% of the raw TCR sequences. VDJ genes were aligned to IMGT germline references, and clonotypes were defined by unique CDR3 amino acid sequence plus V-J genes. Clonal expansion, Shannon diversity, and CDR3 relatedness (CalcPairwiseDistances, ClusterSamples) were evaluated with VDJtools, and phylogenetic trees were built with CLCbio workbench. Expanded clones were defined as having at least 8 unique UMIs, based on coefficient-of-variation modelling across technical triplicates. TCRdb cleaned the public reads at Q25 with fastp, built clones with MiXCR and kept in-frame beta chains. CDR3 protein duplicates are merged, each entry listing the most common genes and DNA. TCRdb assigned the V and J calls; the authors' analysis was not used. For this sample there are tens of thousands of distinct CDR3 sequences; about 6% appear just once. Around 0.52% of the sample rests with the top ten.

Overall results and qualifications from the work: TCR clonal expansion was highest in HAM/TSP patients and lowest in MS patients, with MS patients falling below even healthy controls. No identical CDR3 amino acid sequences were shared among expanded clones across subjects, suggesting private TCR-beta repertoires in all groups.

Measured from the cysteine to the phenylalanine, the CDR3 is 15 residues long. Only CDR3 DNA is held: 45 bases, read in frame from base 1. V is reduced by 4 bases and J by 1 base, leaving a spacing of 13 bases between them. Based on the germline V gene, the CDR1 and CDR2 sequences are SGHRS and YFSETQ. The chain is encoded by TRBV5-1 joined to TRBJ2-3; too little of a D gene remains to name it. This clonotype was obtained from a woman aged 40-49 years in good health. Sequencing used CD4+ T cells from blood. The CDR3 protein is CASSVRSSGTDTQYF. The sequenced DNA is TGCGCCAGCAGCGTCAGGTCTTCCGGCACAGATACGCAGTATTTT.